These 10 T cell receptor beta chains were all obtained from the same sample, sequenced in a study of T cells in Graves' hyperthyroidism and ophthalmopathy (dated by TCRdb to about 2019). Library preparation employed multiplex PCR. These reads were obtained on an Illumina HiSeq 2000. The TCR beta CDR3 regions were amplified from the RNA transcripts. For the first round of RT-PCR on the TCR CDR3, the HTBI primer set was used together with the Qiagen OneStep RT-PCR kit. TCRdb redid the processing of the public reads, applying fastp at Q25 and MiXCR, and retained in-frame beta chains. Every CDR3 protein is listed once, alongside the most common genes and DNA of its rows. The sample yields approximately 360,000 distinct CDR3 sequences; more than 15% were counted once. The ten largest clonotypes hold roughly 25% of the sample. The sequencing sample was made of blood. These TCRs come from a woman under 30 with Graves' hyperthyroidism that later progressed to Graves' ophthalmopathy.

This clonotype has more than one count but fewer than ten. The chain combines TRBV19 with TRBJ2-5, with 7 positions matching TRBD1. Per germline, CDR1 LNHDA and CDR2 SQIVND (reference sequence). J lost 1 base, V lost 5 bases, and 4 bases had no gene match. The CDR3 extends over 14 amino acids. CDR3 in DNA: TGTGCCAGTAGTCATGGGACAGTCCAAGAGACCCAGTACTTC. It encodes CASSHGTVQETQYF.

This clonotype was observed at least ten times. This rearrangement joins TRBV28 to TRBJ2-1; D remains ambiguous. This CDR3 spans 11 amino acids. V was cut by 6 bases and J by 10 bases, with 10 bases left in between. CDR1 and CDR2 from the germline V gene are MDHEN and SYDVKM. For the CDR3, the DNA is TGTGCCAGCAGCTCCTTCGGGGAGCAGTTCTTC. Translating gives CASSSFGEQFF. Supplemented by reference TRBV28 and TRBJ2-1, the full variable domain reads DVKVTQSSRYLVKRTGEKVFLECVQDMDHENMFWYRQDPGLGLRLIYFSYDVKMKEKGDIPEGYSVSREKKERFSLILESASTNQTSMYLCASSSFGEQFFGPGTRLTVL.

The rearrangement links TRBV28 to TRBJ2-2; either TRBD1 or TRBD2 may supply D (7 bases each). Germline lookup yields CDR1 MDHEN and CDR2 SYDVKM. The CDR3 extends over 16 amino acids. Trimming took off 6 bases at V and 1 base at J, with 15 bases between the two ends. The CDR3 sequence: CASRGGDSQNTGELFF. CDR3 bases: TGTGCCAGCAGGGGGGGGGACAGCCAGAACACCGGGGAGCTGTTTTTT.

This clonotype occurred many times. The chain combines TRBV28 with TRBJ1-2; D remains ambiguous. The germline CDR1 and CDR2 sequences are MDHEN and SYDVKM. V was pared by 5 bases and J by 8 bases, with 15 bases between. The CDR3 has 13 amino acids. DNA of the CDR3: TGTGCCAGCAGTCCCCAGGCATCTCGGGGCTACACCTTC. Its translation is CASSPQASRGYTF.

The chain recombines TRBV6-5 with TRBJ1-5, with TRBD1 matching over 7 bases. Germline lookup yields CDR1 MNHEY and CDR2 SVGAGI. With 4 bases clipped from V and 0 bases from J, the junction kept 3 bases outside the gene matches. This CDR3 is built from 15 residues. CDR3 amino acids: CASSSTGFSNQPQHF. CDR3 sequence (DNA): TGTGCCAGCAGTTCGACAGGGTTTAGCAATCAGCCCCAGCATTTT.

The gene calls are TRBV19 and TRBJ1-2; D may be TRBD1 (6 bases). Germline V lookup: CDR1 LNHDA, CDR2 SQIVND (reference sequence). This CDR3 region has 12 residues. V lost 9 bases to trimming and J lost 2 bases, with 10 bases between them. CDR3 region: CASRQANYGYTF. CDR3 bases: TGTGCCAGCAGACAGGCGAACTATGGCTACACCTTC.

The V call is TRBV19, the J call TRBJ1-5; D unresolved. The V gene lost 3 bases and the J gene lost 3 bases, with 6 bases spanning the gap. Germline V gene lookup returns CDR1 LNHDA and CDR2 SQIVND (reference sequence). There are 13 residues in the CDR3. The CDR3 protein is CASSIRTNQPQHF. The DNA of the CDR3 is TGTGCCAGTAGTATTCGGACCAATCAGCCCCAGCATTTT.

The J gene is TRBJ1-5, the V gene TRBV28; 9 nucleotides line up with TRBD1. The germline V gene encodes CDR1 MDHEN and CDR2 SYDVKM. Unmatched junction bases numbered 18, after V lost 6 bases and J lost 9 bases. CDR3 length: 17 amino acids. CDR3 in amino acids: CASRYLPGQGTLGPQHF. The CDR3 DNA reads as TGTGCCAGCAGGTACTTACCGGGACAGGGCACCCTGGGGCCCCAGCATTTT.

This clonotype has a handful of counts. The chain joins TRBV10-3 to TRBJ2-2; perhaps TRBD1 as D (6 bases). CDR3 length: 16 amino acids. V was shortened by 3 bases and J by 1 base, with 12 bases between the two germline ends. Germline V CDR1 and CDR2: ENHRY, SYGVKD. CDR3 sequence: CAISDRKGQNTGELFF. CDR3 bases: TGTGCCATCAGTGACAGGAAGGGACAGAACACCGGGGAGCTGTTTTTT.

The chain uses TRBV15 and TRBJ2-7; D perhaps matches TRBD2 (5 bases). This CDR3 has 15 amino acids. V lost 0 bases to trimming and J lost 3 bases, with 12 bases between them. In germline, CDR1 is LNHNV, CDR2 YYDKDF (reference sequence). CDR3 region: CATSREDYSDYEQYF. CDR3 coding DNA: TGTGCCACCAGCAGAGAAGACTACTCGGACTACGAGCAGTACTTC.